One sample yielded the 21 T cell receptor beta chains listed below, sequenced in a study of memory CD4+ T cells and cytomegalovirus serostatus. The sort gate was single viable CD3+CD4+CD8-CD45RO+ cells for memory CD4+ T cells. This table comes from immunoSEQ multiplex PCR, and its TCRdb copy is limited to in-frame clones, with some not included. The sample yields approximately 44,000 clones, about 82% seen once. The material sequenced was memory CD4+ T cells from blood. The source of these receptors is an adult in good health and CMV-seronegative.

The CDR3 region is CASSVGLANSDTQYF. As DNA, the CDR3 is TGTGCCAGCAGCGTCGGACTAGCGAACTCGGATACGCAGTATTTT. This chain connects TRBV9 to TRBJ2-3; 9 bases are shared with TRBD2. The V gene end was trimmed by 2 bases and the J gene end by 6 bases; junction bases not matched to a gene: 7. The CDR3 is 15 amino acids. Germline V gene data show CDR1 as SGDLS and CDR2 as YYNGEE. Together with reference TRBV9 and TRBJ2-3, the CDR3 gives the full variable domain: DSGVTQTPKHLITATGQRVTLRCSPRSGDLSVYWYQQSLDQGLQFLIQYYNGEERAKGNILERFSAQQFPDLHSELNLSSLELGDSALYFCASSVGLANSDTQYFGPGTRLTVL.

This clone was seen only a few times. The rearrangement links TRBV6-5 to TRBJ2-1; D gene uncertain. CDR1 is MNHEY, CDR2 SVGAGI, per germline. The CDR3 totals 12 residues. V dropped 7 bases and J dropped 3 bases, with 7 bases sitting between them. CDR3 in amino acids: CASKSLYNEQFF. The CDR3 DNA reads as TGTGCCAGCAAGAGCCTCTACAATGAGCAGTTCTTC.

The J gene is TRBJ1-2, the V gene TRBV19, with D hard to call. Trimming stripped 3 bases from V and 7 bases from J, with 12 bases between. Germline V gene sequence: CDR1 LNHDA, CDR2 SQIVND (reference sequence). The CDR3 totals 13 residues. The CDR3: CASSMGRPSGYTF. CDR3 nucleotides: TGTGCCAGTAGTATGGGGAGGCCGAGTGGCTACACCTTC.

CDR3 amino acids: CATSQIRGNEQFF. The CDR3 DNA sequence: TGTGCCACCAGCCAGATACGGGGCAATGAGCAGTTCTTC. The V gene is TRBV15, the J gene TRBJ2-1, with a tentative D call TRBD2 (5 bases). Trimming took 5 bases from V and 6 from J, leaving 11 bases between them. Per germline, CDR1 LNHNV and CDR2 YYDKDF (reference sequence). The CDR3 is 13 amino acids.

This CDR3 reads CASSPGTTTDTQYF. DNA of the CDR3: TGTGCCAGCAGCCCCGGGACAACCACCGATACGCAGTATTTT. The chain links TRBV9 to TRBJ2-3; D is perhaps TRBD1 (6 bases). This CDR3 has 14 residues. Germline CDR1 is SGDLS and CDR2 is YYNGEE. V lost 4 bases, J lost 6 bases, and 15 bases lay in between.

The chain combines TRBV9 with TRBJ1-4, with TRBD1 as a possible D gene (6 bases). V was pared by 4 bases and J by 1 base, with 8 bases between. This CDR3 comprises 14 residues. The germline V gene encodes CDR1 SGDLS and CDR2 YYNGEE. The CDR3 loop reads CASSPGQTNEKLFF. The CDR3 DNA sequence: TGTGCCAGCAGCCCGGGACAAACTAATGAAAAACTGTTTTTT.

This rearrangement joins TRBV28 to TRBJ1-4; 9 bases align to TRBD1. Germline loops: CDR1 MDHEN, CDR2 SYDVKM. The length of the CDR3 is 14 residues. Trimming at V came to 6 bases and at J to 3 bases, leaving 2 bases not matched to a gene. The DNA for the CDR3 is TGTGCCAGCAGCCGACAGGGGGCTAATGAAAAACTGTTTTTT. This gives the protein CASSRQGANEKLFF. Variable domain in full (rest from reference TRBV28 and TRBJ1-4): DVKVTQSSRYLVKRTGEKVFLECVQDMDHENMFWYRQDPGLGLRLIYFSYDVKMKEKGDIPEGYSVSREKKERFSLILESASTNQTSMYLCASSRQGANEKLFFGSGTQLSVL.

The chain couples TRBV27 to TRBJ1-5; D is possibly TRBD1 (5 bases). The CDR3 runs 14 residues. The ends were cut back, 2 bases at V and 0 bases at J, with 5 bases in the middle. Germline CDR1 MNHEY, CDR2 SMNVEV (reference sequence). The CDR3 DNA reads TGTGCCAGCAGTTTACAGGGTAGCAATCAGCCCCAGCATTTT. Protein sequence: CASSLQGSNQPQHF.

This rearrangement joins TRBV5-1 to TRBJ1-5; D gene ambiguous. Trimming shortened V by 5 bases and J by 0 bases, and 12 bases separated the two germline ends. Germline V gives CDR1 SGHRS, CDR2 YFSETQ. This CDR3 is built from 15 residues. In nucleotides, the CDR3 is TGCGCCAGCAGATTTCCCAGCTATAGCAATCAGCCCCAGCATTTT. Its protein product is CASRFPSYSNQPQHF.

The chain carries TRBV7-9 and TRBJ1-4, with D maybe TRBD1 (5 bases). This CDR3 has 14 residues. Germline values: CDR1 SEHNR, CDR2 FQNEAQ (reference sequence). The ends were cut back, 8 bases at V and 6 bases at J, with 16 bases in the middle. Written as DNA, the CDR3 is TGTGCCAGCGGCACGGACTTGGGACATGAAAAACTGTTTTTT. Its translation is CASGTDLGHEKLFF.

In the case of this clone: A much larger clone sits a single nucleotide away, making a read error possible. The chain employs TRBV11-2 and TRBJ2-1; 8 nucleotides align to TRBD2. The CDR3 consists of 15 residues. CDR1 is SGHAT and CDR2 is FQNNGV in the germline V gene. V was clipped by 5 bases and J by 3 bases; unmatched bases: 6. The CDR3 bases are TGTGCCAGCAGCCCCGGGGCGGGAGGCTACAATGAGCAGTTCTTC. It translates to CASSPGAGGYNEQFF. Variable domain in full (rest from reference TRBV11-2 and TRBJ2-1): EAGVAQSPRYKIIEKRQSVAFWCNPISGHATLYWYQQILGQGPKLLIQFQNNGVVDDSQLPKDRFSAERLKGVDSTLKIQPAKLEDSAVYLCASSPGAGGYNEQFFGPGTRLTVL.

The chain recombines TRBV10-3 with TRBJ1-2; D may be TRBD1 (5 bases). This CDR3 has 12 residues. V lost 6 bases, J lost 3 bases, and 8 bases lay in between. Germline V gives CDR1 ENHRY, CDR2 SYGVKD. The CDR3: CAIREGDYGYTF. The CDR3 nucleotides read TGTGCCATCAGGGAAGGGGACTATGGCTACACCTTC.

The chain joins TRBV28 to TRBJ1-3; a possible D gene is TRBD1 (6 bases). Germline V gene lookup returns CDR1 MDHEN and CDR2 SYDVKM. The CDR3 totals 14 residues. The ends were cut back, 10 bases at V and 3 bases at J, with 16 bases in the middle. CDR3 bases: TGTGCCACCCTAAGGGGCAGGGGTGGAAACACCATATATTTT. This encodes CATLRGRGGNTIYF.

This clone occurred once. The chain uses TRBV4-3 and TRBJ2-7; 14 nucleotides match TRBD2. The V gene's germline CDR1 is LGHNA and CDR2 YSLEER. This CDR3 contains 16 residues. V was clipped by 2 bases and J by 5 bases; unmatched bases: 5. CDR3 nucleotide sequence: TGCGCCAGCAGCCAACGACTAGCGGGAGGGCCCCACGAGCAGTACTTC. Translating gives CASSQRLAGGPHEQYF.

The chain couples TRBV23-1 to TRBJ1-2, with 7 bases aligning to TRBD1. TRBV23-1 falls under the ORF class, with uncertain function. The CDR3 runs 15 residues. V was clipped by 2 bases and J by 8 bases; unmatched bases: 11. The CDR3 spells CASSQEGEGARGYTF. The CDR3 DNA sequence: TGCGCCAGCAGTCAAGAGGGAGAGGGGGCGCGGGGCTACACCTTC.

The chain carries TRBV18 and TRBJ1-4, with D tentatively TRBD1 (5 bases). V was cut by 4 bases and J by 8 bases, with 11 bases left in between. The CDR3 runs to 13 residues. Per germline, CDR1 KGHSH and CDR2 LQKENI. The CDR3 DNA sequence: TGTGCCAGCTCACAGGGGAAGGAGGAAAAACTGTTTTTT. Translated: CASSQGKEEKLFF.

The V call is TRBV5-6, the J call TRBJ2-7; TRBD2 matches 10 bases. The CDR3 sequence is 14 residues long. V dropped 2 bases and J dropped 4; count of bases not matched to a gene: 3. Germline V gives CDR1 SGHDT, CDR2 YYEEEE. CDR3 loop: CASSFSAGGYEQYF. The CDR3 DNA sequence: TGTGCCAGCAGCTTTTCAGCGGGAGGGTACGAGCAGTACTTC.

The chain has TRBV14 and TRBJ2-5, with D perhaps given as TRBD1 or TRBD2 (7 bases each). The V and J ends lost 2 bases and 3 bases respectively, with 16 bases between them. The CDR3 runs 16 residues. Germline V CDR1 and CDR2: SGHDN, FVKESK. The CDR3: CASSQIQGRGEETQYF. For the CDR3, the DNA is TGTGCCAGCAGCCAAATACAGGGGAGGGGAGAAGAGACCCAGTACTTC.

The rearrangement links TRBV27 to TRBJ1-2, with 8 bases that match TRBD1. The V and J ends lost 2 bases and 7 bases, in that order; junction bases with no gene match: 15. This CDR3 has 17 amino acids. From germline, CDR1 is MNHEY and CDR2 SMNVEV (reference sequence). This CDR3 reads CASSLAPGQAGGVGYTF. Here the CDR3 DNA reads TGTGCCAGCAGTTTAGCCCCGGGACAGGCGGGGGGAGTTGGCTACACCTTC.

The genes are TRBV7-2 and TRBJ2-3; D is unclear. The germline CDR1 and CDR2 sequences are SGHTA and FQGNSA. The CDR3 totals 14 residues. V gave up 3 bases and J gave up 6 bases, with 13 bases separating them. DNA for the CDR3: TGTGCCAGCAGCTTCGACGCTCCCGCTGATACGCAGTATTTT. Encoded protein: CASSFDAPADTQYF.

The chain employs TRBV28 and TRBJ2-7; 7 bases align to TRBD1. The ends lost 6 bases at V and 1 base at J; junction bases unmatched: 9. Per germline, CDR1 MDHEN and CDR2 SYDVKM. This CDR3 comprises 15 residues. CDR3 region: CASSPPGQLSYEQYF. DNA of the CDR3: TGTGCCAGCAGCCCTCCGGGACAGTTATCCTACGAGCAGTACTTC.